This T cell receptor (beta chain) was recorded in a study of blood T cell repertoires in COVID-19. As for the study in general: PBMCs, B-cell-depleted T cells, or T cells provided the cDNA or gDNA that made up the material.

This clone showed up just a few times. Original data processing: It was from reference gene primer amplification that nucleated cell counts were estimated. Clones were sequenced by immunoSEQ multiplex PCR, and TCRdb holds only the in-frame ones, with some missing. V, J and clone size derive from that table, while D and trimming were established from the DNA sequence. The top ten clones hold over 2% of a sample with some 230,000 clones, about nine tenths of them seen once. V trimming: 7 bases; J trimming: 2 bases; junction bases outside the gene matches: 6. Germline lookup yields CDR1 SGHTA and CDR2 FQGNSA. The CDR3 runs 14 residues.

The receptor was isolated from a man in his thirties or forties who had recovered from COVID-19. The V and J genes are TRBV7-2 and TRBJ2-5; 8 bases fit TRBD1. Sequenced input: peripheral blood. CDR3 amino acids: CASTRDRIQETQYF. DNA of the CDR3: TGTGCCAGCACCCGGGACAGGATACAAGAGACCCAGTACTTC.